The sequence of this T cell receptor (beta chain) was determined in a study of CD4 T cells in relation to SARS-CoV-2 and coronaviruses. Overall study results and limits: No donor gave both pre-pandemic and post-infection samples.

A remark on this clone: Its antigen is as yet unknown.

Trimming shortened V by 1 base and J by 6 bases, and 14 bases separated the two germline ends. The CDR3 spans 14 residues. The germline CDR1 and CDR2 sequences are SGHDT and YYEEEE. CD4+ T cells from unexposed donors were obtained before the COVID-19 pandemic (2011-2018). CD4+ T cells were isolated from the cells after 10 days of culture. Unexposed-donor CD4+ T cells were probed with SARS-CoV-2 S/N and four cold-coronavirus spikes, cells permitting. Cultures held two million PBMCs per well with approximately 10 IU/ml IL-2. Libraries were prepared by immunoSEQ multiplex PCR; TCRdb keeps only in-frame clonotypes and omits some of them. The sample lists 25,000 to 30,000 clones, roughly 76% occurring once.

This chain links TRBV5-6 with TRBJ2-7; D remains ambiguous. The sequencing input was CD4+ T cells from PBMCs, cultured in vitro. This receptor was identified in a human donor in good health. CDR3 residues: CASSLYWTTAEQYF. In nucleotides, the CDR3 is TGTGCCAGCAGCTTGTATTGGACGACTGCCGAGCAGTACTTC.